These 26 T cell receptor beta chains share one sample of origin, sequenced in a study of tumor-infiltrating lymphocytes in localized non-small cell lung cancer. TCRdb's table, derived via immunoSEQ multiplex PCR, lists solely in-frame clones and lacks some. The sample yields under 25,000 clones, roughly two thirds seen once. The specimen sequenced was lung tumor tissue. All receptors come from a human donor with non-small cell lung cancer.

The genes are TRBV5-1 and TRBJ2-1; perhaps TRBD2 as D (7 bases). The V and J ends lost 4 bases and 9 bases respectively, with 23 bases between them. Germline assignment: CDR1 SGHRS and CDR2 YFSETQ. This CDR3 spans 16 amino acids. CDR3 DNA: TGCGCCAGCAGCCCGGGACAATCCCCTGGGGGGGGTGAGCAGTTCTTC. This translates into CASSPGQSPGGGEQFF. Combining the CDR3 with reference TRBV5-1 and TRBJ2-1 gives the whole variable domain KAGVTQTPRYLIKTRGQQVTLSCSPISGHRSVSWYQQTPGQGLQFLFEYFSETQRNKGNFPGRFSGRQFSNSRSEMNVSTLELGDSALYLCASSPGQSPGGGEQFFGPGTRLTVL.

This clone has more than one count but fewer than ten. V and J are TRBV6-1 and TRBJ1-1, with D uncertain. The ends were cut back, 2 bases at V and 5 bases at J, with 12 bases in the middle. Germline V lookup: CDR1 MNHNS, CDR2 SASEGT. CDR3 length equals 14 residues. CDR3 region: CASSESLGGTEAFF. DNA of the CDR3: TGTGCCAGCAGTGAAAGTCTGGGAGGGACTGAAGCTTTCTTT.

The chain employs TRBV5-1 and TRBJ2-7, with D possibly TRBD1 on 6 matching bases. V lost 3 bases and J 3 bases, leaving 10 bases between the germline ends. Germline CDR1 SGHRS, CDR2 YFSETQ. The CDR3 has 13 amino acids. The CDR3 here is CASSWGHLYEQYF. The CDR3 DNA reads as TGCGCCAGCAGCTGGGGACACCTCTACGAGCAGTACTTC.

V gene TRBV5-1 combines with J gene TRBJ2-1; D not resolved. V was shortened by 4 bases and J by 8 bases, with 10 bases between the two germline ends. The CDR3 covers 12 residues. The germline V gene encodes CDR1 SGHRS and CDR2 YFSETQ. This CDR3 reads CASSLTDHEQFF. CDR3 DNA: TGCGCCAGCAGCCTCACAGATCATGAGCAGTTCTTC. Full variable domain (remainder filled in from reference TRBV5-1 and TRBJ2-1): KAGVTQTPRYLIKTRGQQVTLSCSPISGHRSVSWYQQTPGQGLQFLFEYFSETQRNKGNFPGRFSGRQFSNSRSEMNVSTLELGDSALYLCASSLTDHEQFFGPGTRLTVL.

The CDR3 nucleotides read TGTGCCAGTAGTATCCGTCAGGGGAGCTCCTACAATGAGCAGTTCTTC. Amino acids: CASSIRQGSSYNEQFF. The rearrangement uses TRBV19 and TRBJ2-1, with D possibly TRBD1 on 6 matching bases. CDR3 length: 16 amino acids. The V gene lost 3 bases and the J gene lost 0 bases, with 12 bases spanning the gap. The V gene's germline CDR1 is LNHDA and CDR2 SQIVND (reference sequence). Filled out from reference TRBV19 and TRBJ2-1, the complete variable domain reads DGGITQSPKYLFRKEGQNVTLSCEQNLNHDAMYWYRQDPGQGLRLIYYSQIVNDFQKGDIAEGYSVSREKKESFPLTVTSAQKNPTAFYLCASSIRQGSSYNEQFFGPGTRLTVL.

This clone has a handful of counts. V usage is TRBV10-2 and J usage is TRBJ1-1, with D unclear. This CDR3 is 14 amino acids long. Trimming removed 9 bases at V and 4 bases at J, with 18 bases between. Germline CDR1 is WSHSY and CDR2 is SAAADI. The CDR3 DNA reads TGCGCCAGTAGTAAAATAACCCCCGGCACTGAAGCTTTCTTT. This gives the protein CASSKITPGTEAFF.

The rearrangement joins TRBV5-6 to TRBJ2-7, with 8 bases matching TRBD2. V shed 3 bases, J shed 1 base, and the junction held 3 bases outside the gene matches. This CDR3 has 14 residues. Germline lookup yields CDR1 SGHDT and CDR2 YYEEEE. This CDR3 is CASSSGGGSYEQYF. CDR3 in DNA: TGTGCCAGCAGCTCCGGGGGGGGGTCCTACGAGCAGTACTTC.

The chain has TRBV2 and TRBJ2-7; 8 positions match TRBD1. The CDR3 runs 16 residues. With V trimmed by 4 bases and J by 2 bases, 10 bases remained unmatched. The germline gives CDR1 SNHLY, CDR2 FYNNEI. The CDR3 loop is CASSGSRTGIPYEQYF. CDR3 sequence (DNA): TGTGCCAGCAGTGGGTCCCGGACAGGGATTCCCTACGAGCAGTACTTC.

This rearrangement joins TRBV28 to TRBJ2-7; 14 bases are a match to TRBD2. V shed 4 bases and J 5 bases; nucleotides not matched to a gene: 19. The CDR3 has 20 amino acids. Germline-derived CDR1 and CDR2 are MDHEN and SYDVKM. The CDR3 protein is CASSYQIWGLAGVVRNEQYF. The DNA of the CDR3 is TGTGCCAGCAGTTATCAGATCTGGGGACTAGCGGGAGTAGTGAGGAACGAGCAGTACTTC.

The genes are TRBV2 and TRBJ2-2, with D perhaps TRBD2 (6 bases). The V gene's germline CDR1 is SNHLY and CDR2 FYNNEI. The CDR3 spans 17 residues. V was pared by 5 bases and J by 3 bases, with 19 bases between. CDR3 nucleotide sequence: TGTGCCAGCAGTCCAACTGAAGCGGGCGACTACACCGGGGAGCTGTTTTTT. Its protein product is CASSPTEAGDYTGELFF.

The genes are TRBV5-1 and TRBJ2-2; a weak D match, TRBD1 (5 bases). Trimming shortened V by 1 base and J by 2 bases, and 12 bases separated the two germline ends. This CDR3 is built from 16 residues. Germline CDR1 is SGHRS and CDR2 is YFSETQ. CDR3 coding DNA: TGCGCCAGCAGCTTGCTGACAGCAGATAACACCGGGGAGCTGTTTTTT. This sequence encodes CASSLLTADNTGELFF.

CDR3 sequence reads: CASRRGLAASTDTQYF. DNA for the CDR3: TGTGCCAGCAGACGTGGACTAGCGGCTAGCACAGATACGCAGTATTTT. The chain combines TRBV6-6 with TRBJ2-3; 10 bases line up with TRBD2. CDR1 and CDR2 from the germline V gene are MNHNY and SVGAGI (reference sequence). After removal of 6 bases from V and 0 bases from J, the junction contained 6 bases not matched to a gene. This CDR3 is built from 16 residues.

The chain carries TRBV5-1 and TRBJ2-1, with TRBD1 identical over 7 bases. Losses at the gene ends were 0 bases for V and 7 bases for J; bases not matched to a gene: 7. The CDR3 length is 15 residues. Germline CDR1 reads SGHRS; CDR2 reads YFSETQ. This CDR3 is CASSLGTGIGNEQFF. The CDR3 coding sequence is TGCGCCAGCAGCTTGGGGACAGGCATTGGAAATGAGCAGTTCTTC.

This clone has only a few counts. This chain joins TRBV2 and TRBJ1-1; D is undetermined. Germline assignment: CDR1 SNHLY and CDR2 FYNNEI. The CDR3 is 13 amino acids. V was trimmed by 5 bases and J by 1 base, leaving 8 bases between them. In DNA, the CDR3 is TGTGCCAGCAGTTCCCAAGGGAACACTGAAGCTTTCTTT. As protein: CASSSQGNTEAFF.

The gene calls are TRBV19 and TRBJ1-4; possibly TRBD1 for D (5 bases). Germline-derived CDR1 and CDR2 are LNHDA and SQIVND (reference sequence). The length of the CDR3 is 14 residues. Trimming stripped 9 bases from V and 8 bases from J, with 19 bases between. The CDR3 DNA follows: TGTGCCAGCTCTTATACCGGGACCCAAGAAAAACTGTTTTTT. This codes for CASSYTGTQEKLFF.

The chain has TRBV11-2 and TRBJ2-7; 7 positions agree with TRBD2. From germline, CDR1 is SGHAT and CDR2 FQNNGV. The CDR3 consists of 16 residues. V lost 1 base to trimming and J lost 3 bases; unmatched junction nucleotides: 9. The CDR3 region is CASSLGAGEVVYEQYF. The CDR3, as DNA: TGTGCCAGCAGCTTAGGGGCGGGAGAGGTTGTCTACGAGCAGTACTTC.

V gene TRBV15 combines with J gene TRBJ1-1; 8 positions agree with TRBD1. J lost 11 bases, V lost 3 bases, and 8 bases had no gene match. The germline V gene encodes CDR1 LNHNV and CDR2 YYDKDF (reference sequence). The CDR3 runs 13 residues. This chain's CDR3 is CATSRDREFGAFF. The CDR3 DNA is TGTGCCACCAGCAGGGACAGGGAGTTTGGGGCTTTCTTT.

By its share, this clone is medium-sized. This rearrangement joins TRBV18 to TRBJ2-1; TRBD1 matches 9 bases. Per germline, CDR1 KGHSH and CDR2 LQKENI. Unmatched junction bases numbered 8, after V lost 4 bases and J lost 7 bases. This CDR3 has 15 residues. CDR3 sequence reads: CASSLRRGTGNEQFF. DNA for the CDR3: TGTGCCAGCTCACTAAGGAGAGGGACAGGGAATGAGCAGTTCTTC.

The V gene is TRBV6-1, the J gene TRBJ2-3, with a tentative D call TRBD2 (5 bases). From germline, CDR1 is MNHNS and CDR2 SASEGT. V lost 4 bases, J lost 3 bases, and 14 bases lay in between. There are 15 residues in the CDR3. The CDR3 region has the DNA TGTGCCAGCAGTGTACGGGGTGGTACAACAGATACGCAGTATTTT. This codes for CASSVRGGTTDTQYF.

In this sample, this clone turned up once. The chain employs TRBV5-1 and TRBJ2-3, with 7 bases lining up with TRBD2. CDR1 and CDR2 from the germline V gene are SGHRS and YFSETQ. Unmatched junction bases numbered 5, after V lost 3 bases and J lost 4 bases. There are 14 residues in the CDR3. The CDR3 sequence is CASSSLAGADTQYF. DNA for the CDR3: TGCGCCAGCAGCTCCCTCGCGGGAGCAGATACGCAGTATTTT.

This clone has only one observation. This sample includes further DNA sequences coding for the same CDR3. J is TRBJ2-5 and V is TRBV9, with D hard to call. V lost 0 bases and J lost 3, with 9 bases in between. CDR1 and CDR2 from the germline V gene are SGDLS and YYNGEE. The CDR3 has 14 amino acids. The CDR3 DNA reads TGTGCCAGCAGCGTAGGACCGGTAGAAGAGACCCAGTACTTC. Protein product: CASSVGPVEETQYF.

This clone was seen only a few times. The chain combines TRBV13 with TRBJ1-2; D gene uncertain. Trimming removed 7 bases at V and 5 bases at J, with 14 bases between. Germline V CDR1 and CDR2: PRHDT, FYEKMQ (reference sequence). The CDR3 has 13 residues. The CDR3, as DNA: TGTGCCAGCACTCAAGTGGGAGAGTATGGCTACACCTTC. This translates into CASTQVGEYGYTF.

The rearrangement uses TRBV5-5 and TRBJ1-1; D gene unclear. Germline V gives CDR1 SGHKS, CDR2 YYEKEE (reference sequence). CDR3 length: 14 residues. V gave up 2 bases and J gave up 1 base, with 9 bases separating them. CDR3 region: CASSFLVSNTEAFF. The CDR3 DNA reads as TGTGCCAGCAGCTTTTTGGTGTCGAACACTGAAGCTTTCTTT. Full variable domain (missing parts from reference TRBV5-5 and TRBJ1-1): DAGVTQSPTHLIKTRGQQVTLRCSPISGHKSVSWYQQVLGQGPQFIFQYYEKEERGRGNFPDRFSARQFPNYSSELNVNALLLGDSALYLCASSFLVSNTEAFFGQGTRLTVV.

CDR3 loop: CASSLDRGEQPQHF. The CDR3 bases are TGTGCCAGCAGCTTAGACAGAGGCGAACAGCCCCAGCATTTT. The chain carries TRBV7-9 and TRBJ1-5; no definite D call. Germline CDR1 reads SEHNR; CDR2 reads FQNEAQ (reference sequence). The CDR3 has 14 amino acids. V was pared by 1 base and J by 7 bases, with 11 bases between. The complete variable domain, with remaining parts taken from reference TRBV7-9 and TRBJ1-5, reads DTGVSQNPRHKITKRGQNVTFRCDPISEHNRLYWYRQTLGQGPEFLTYFQNEAQLEKSRLLSDRFSAERPKGSFSTLEIQRTEQGDSAMYLCASSLDRGEQPQHFGDGTRLSIL.

The chain has TRBV29-1 and TRBJ1-2; D gene uncertain. This CDR3 region has 12 residues. Trimming removed 3 bases at V and 7 bases at J, with 12 bases between. Per germline, CDR1 SQVTM and CDR2 ANQGSEA. Here the CDR3 reads CSVDNRAGGYTF. CDR3 bases: TGCAGCGTTGATAATAGGGCGGGTGGCTACACCTTC. The whole variable domain, remainder taken from reference TRBV29-1 and TRBJ1-2, is SAVISQKPSRDICQRGTSLTIQCQVDSQVTMMFWYRQQPGQSLTLIATANQGSEATYESGFVIDKFPISRPNLTFSTLTVSNMSPEDSSIYLCSVDNRAGGYTFGSGTRLTVV.

The rearrangement links TRBV9 to TRBJ2-4; 9 nucleotides line up with TRBD1. The germline V gene encodes CDR1 SGDLS and CDR2 YYNGEE. The trim removed 4 bases at V and 0 bases at J, leaving 8 bases unmatched. This CDR3 has 17 amino acids. CDR3 sequence (DNA): TGTGCCAGCAGCCCGAGGGGGGGACAGGGAGCCAAAAACATTCAGTACTTC. Translation gives CASSPRGGQGAKNIQYF.